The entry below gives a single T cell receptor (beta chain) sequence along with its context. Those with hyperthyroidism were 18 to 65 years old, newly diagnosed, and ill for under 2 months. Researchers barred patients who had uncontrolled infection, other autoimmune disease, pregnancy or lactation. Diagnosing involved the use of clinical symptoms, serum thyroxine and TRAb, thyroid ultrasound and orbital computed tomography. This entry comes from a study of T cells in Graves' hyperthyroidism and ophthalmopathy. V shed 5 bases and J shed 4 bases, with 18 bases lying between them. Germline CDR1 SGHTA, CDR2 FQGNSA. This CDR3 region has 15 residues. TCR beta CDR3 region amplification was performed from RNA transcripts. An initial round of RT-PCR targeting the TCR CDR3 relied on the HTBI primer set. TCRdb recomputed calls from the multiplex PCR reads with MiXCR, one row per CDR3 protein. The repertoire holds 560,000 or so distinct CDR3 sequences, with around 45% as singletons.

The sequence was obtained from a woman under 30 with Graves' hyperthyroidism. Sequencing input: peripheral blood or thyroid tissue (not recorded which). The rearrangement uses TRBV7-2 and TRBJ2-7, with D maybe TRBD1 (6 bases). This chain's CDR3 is CASSPTAGVGYEQYF. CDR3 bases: TGTGCCAGCAGCCCAACAGCAGGGGTCGGTTACGAGCAGTACTTC. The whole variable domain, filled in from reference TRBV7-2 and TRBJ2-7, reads GAGVSQSPSNKVTEKGKDVELRCDPISGHTALYWYRQSLGQGLEFLIYFQGNSAPDKSGLPSDRFSAERTGGSVSTLTIQRTQQEDSAVYLCASSPTAGVGYEQYFGPGTRLTVT.